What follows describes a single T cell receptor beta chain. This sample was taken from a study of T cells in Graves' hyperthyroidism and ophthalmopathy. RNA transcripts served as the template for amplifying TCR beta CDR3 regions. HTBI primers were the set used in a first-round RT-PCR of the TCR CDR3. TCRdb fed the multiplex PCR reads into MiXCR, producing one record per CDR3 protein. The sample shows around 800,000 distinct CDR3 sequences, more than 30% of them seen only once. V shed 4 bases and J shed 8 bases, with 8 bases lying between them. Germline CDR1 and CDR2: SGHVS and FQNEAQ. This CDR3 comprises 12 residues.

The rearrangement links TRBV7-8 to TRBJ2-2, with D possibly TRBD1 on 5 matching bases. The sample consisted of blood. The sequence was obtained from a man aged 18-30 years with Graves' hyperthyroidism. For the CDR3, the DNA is TGTGCCAGCAGCTCAAGACAGGGGGAGCTGTTTTTT. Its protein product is CASSSRQGELFF.